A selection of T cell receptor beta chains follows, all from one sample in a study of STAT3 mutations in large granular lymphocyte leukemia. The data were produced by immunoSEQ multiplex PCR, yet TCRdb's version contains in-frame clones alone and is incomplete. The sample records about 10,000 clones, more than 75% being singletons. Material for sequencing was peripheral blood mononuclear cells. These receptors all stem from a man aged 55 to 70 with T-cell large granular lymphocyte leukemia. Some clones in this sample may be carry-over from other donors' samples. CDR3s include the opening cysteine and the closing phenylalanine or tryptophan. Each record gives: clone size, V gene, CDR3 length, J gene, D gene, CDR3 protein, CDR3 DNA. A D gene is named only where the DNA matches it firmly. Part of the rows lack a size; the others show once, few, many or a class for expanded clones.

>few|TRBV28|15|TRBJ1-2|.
CASRPPGTNDYGYTF
TGTGCCAGCAGACCACCTGGGACAAACGACTATGGCTACACCTTC
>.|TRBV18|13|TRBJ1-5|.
CASSQGSNQPQHF
TGTGCCAGCTCCCAAGGTAGCAATCAGCCCCAGCATTTT
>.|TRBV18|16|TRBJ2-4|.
CASSPRSGGWSDIQYF
TGTGCCAGCTCACCAAGGTCCGGAGGCTGGTCAGACATTCAGTACTTC
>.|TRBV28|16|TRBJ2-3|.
CASSSLGTPNTDTQYF
TGTGCCAGCAGTTCCCTCGGGACTCCTAACACAGATACGCAGTATTTT
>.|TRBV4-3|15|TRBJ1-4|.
CASSQGQVSNEKLFF
TGCGCCAGCAGCCAAGGGCAGGTCTCTAATGAAAAACTGTTTTTT
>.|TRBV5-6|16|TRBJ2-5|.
CASSLDRGWGRETQYF
TGTGCCAGCAGCTTGGACCGGGGGTGGGGACGGGAGACCCAGTACTTC
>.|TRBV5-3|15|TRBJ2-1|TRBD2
CARSLGLAAYNEQFF
TGTGCCAGAAGCTTGGGACTAGCGGCCTACAATGAGCAGTTCTTC
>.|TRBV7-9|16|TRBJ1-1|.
CASSLNEWQGNTEAFF
TGTGCCAGCAGCTTAAACGAATGGCAGGGTAACACTGAAGCTTTCTTT
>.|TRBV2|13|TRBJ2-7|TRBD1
CASSGQGGDEQYF
TGTGCCAGCAGCGGACAGGGCGGCGACGAGCAGTACTTC
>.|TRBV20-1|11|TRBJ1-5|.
CSAGGARPQHF
TGCAGTGCTGGGGGCGCCAGGCCCCAGCATTTT
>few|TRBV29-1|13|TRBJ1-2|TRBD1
CSVERPGGGGYTF
TGCAGCGTTGAACGGCCAGGGGGCGGTGGCTACACCTTC
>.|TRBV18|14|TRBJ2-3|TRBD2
CASSPPRTSNTQYF
TGTGCCAGCTCACCACCGAGGACTAGTAATACGCAGTATTTT
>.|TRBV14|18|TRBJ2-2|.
CASSRHQRVNWGTGELFF
TGTGCCAGCAGCCGACACCAGCGGGTCAATTGGGGCACCGGGGAGCTGTTTTTT
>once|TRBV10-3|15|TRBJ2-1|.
CAISDIRRIYNEQFF
TGTGCCATCAGTGATATCCGGAGGATCTACAATGAGCAGTTCTTC
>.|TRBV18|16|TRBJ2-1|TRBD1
CASSPQWDRGRNEQFF
TGTGCCAGCTCGCCGCAATGGGACAGGGGGCGCAATGAGCAGTTCTTC
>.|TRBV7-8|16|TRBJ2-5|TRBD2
CASSLGGGRAGETQYF
TGTGCCAGCAGCTTAGGTGGCGGGAGGGCCGGAGAGACCCAGTACTTC
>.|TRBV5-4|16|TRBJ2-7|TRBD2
CASSFGSGRAAYEQYF
TGTGCCAGCAGCTTTGGTAGCGGGAGGGCCGCCTACGAGCAGTACTTC
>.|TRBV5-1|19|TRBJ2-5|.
CASSLAPGPSSDHQETQYF
TGCGCCAGCAGCTTGGCGCCGGGACCCTCGAGCGATCACCAAGAGACCCAGTACTTC
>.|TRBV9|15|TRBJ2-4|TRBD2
CASSAHSGGGDIQYF
TGTGCCAGCAGCGCCCACTCGGGGGGTGGGGACATTCAGTACTTC
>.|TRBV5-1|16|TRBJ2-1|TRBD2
CASSSRAGVPYNEQFF
TGCGCCAGCAGCTCTAGGGCGGGAGTACCCTACAATGAGCAGTTCTTC
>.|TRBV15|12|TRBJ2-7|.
CATNEGGYEQYF
TGTGCCACCAACGAAGGGGGCTACGAGCAGTACTTC
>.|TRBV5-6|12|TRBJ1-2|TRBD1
CASSGPGGGYTF
TGTGCCAGCAGCGGACCAGGGGGGGGCTACACCTTC
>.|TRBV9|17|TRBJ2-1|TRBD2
CASSVSSGREGYNEQFF
TGTGCCAGCAGCGTATCTAGCGGGAGGGAAGGGTACAATGAGCAGTTCTTC
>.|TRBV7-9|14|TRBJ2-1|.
CASSLTVQYNEQFF
TGTGCCAGCAGCTTGACGGTTCAATACAATGAGCAGTTCTTC
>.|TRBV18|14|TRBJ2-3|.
CASSPSGSTDTQYF
TGTGCCAGCTCACCTAGCGGCAGCACAGATACGCAGTATTTT
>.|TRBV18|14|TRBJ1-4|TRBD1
CASSAGTGNEKLFF
TGTGCCAGCTCGGCCGGGACAGGGAATGAAAAACTGTTTTTT
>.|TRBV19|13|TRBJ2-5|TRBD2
CASSSSGSETQYF
TGTGCCAGTAGTTCTAGCGGGAGTGAGACCCAGTACTTC
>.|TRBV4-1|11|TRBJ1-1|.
CASSQLDGAFF
TGCGCCAGCAGCCAACTTGATGGGGCTTTCTTT
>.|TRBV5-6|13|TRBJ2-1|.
CASSLKGTSEQFF
TGTGCCAGCAGCTTGAAGGGGACGAGTGAGCAGTTCTTC
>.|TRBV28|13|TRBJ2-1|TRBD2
CASSLTSVGEQFF
TGTGCCAGCAGTTTGACTAGCGTCGGTGAGCAGTTCTTC
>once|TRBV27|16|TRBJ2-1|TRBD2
CASSLPAGTSINEQFF
TGTGCCAGCAGCCTCCCCGCCGGGACTAGTATCAATGAGCAGTTCTTC
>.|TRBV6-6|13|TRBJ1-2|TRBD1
CASSYTGEGGYTF
TGTGCCAGCAGCTATACAGGGGAGGGGGGCTACACCTTC
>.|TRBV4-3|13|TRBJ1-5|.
CASSQGLHQPQHF
TGCGCCAGCAGCCAAGGCCTTCATCAGCCCCAGCATTTT
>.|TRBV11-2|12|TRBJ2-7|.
CASSLGRVEQYF
TGTGCCAGCAGCCTGGGACGGGTCGAGCAGTACTTC
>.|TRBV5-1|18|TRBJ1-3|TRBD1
CASSWGGQALGSGNTIYF
TGCGCCAGCAGCTGGGGGGGACAGGCCCTCGGCTCTGGAAACACCATATATTTT
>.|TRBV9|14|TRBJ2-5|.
CASSVASNQETQYF
TGTGCCAGCAGCGTAGCTTCTAACCAAGAGACCCAGTACTTC
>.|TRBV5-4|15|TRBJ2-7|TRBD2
CATRGFGSGRGMEYF
TGTGCCACGCGTGGTTTTGGTAGCGGGAGGGGAATGGAGTACTTC
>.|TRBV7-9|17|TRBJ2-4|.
CASSPLSGSAAGNIQYF
TGTGCCAGCAGCCCCCTAAGTGGGAGCGCGGCAGGAAACATTCAGTACTTC
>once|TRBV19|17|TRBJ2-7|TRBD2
CASSIRGGAGGRYEQYF
TGTGCCAGTAGTATCCGAGGTGGCGCGGGAGGTAGGTACGAGCAGTACTTC